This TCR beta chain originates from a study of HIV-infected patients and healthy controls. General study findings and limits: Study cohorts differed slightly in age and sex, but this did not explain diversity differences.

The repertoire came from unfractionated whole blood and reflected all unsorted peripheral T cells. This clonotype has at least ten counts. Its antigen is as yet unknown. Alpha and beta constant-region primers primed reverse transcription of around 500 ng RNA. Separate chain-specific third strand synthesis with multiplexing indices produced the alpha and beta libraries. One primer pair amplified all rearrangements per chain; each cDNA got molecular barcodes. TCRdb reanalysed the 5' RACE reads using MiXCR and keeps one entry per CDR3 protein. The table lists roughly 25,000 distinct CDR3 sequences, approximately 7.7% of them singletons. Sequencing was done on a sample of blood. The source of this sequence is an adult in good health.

The CDR3 coding sequence is TGCGCCAGCAGCTTGTACGGGGCCAGCTCCTACAATGAGCAGTTCTTC. The encoded protein is CASSLYGASSYNEQFF. The chain combines TRBV5-1 with TRBJ2-1; tentatively, D is TRBD1 or TRBD2 (5 bases each). Looked up from germline, CDR1 is SGHRS and CDR2 is YFSETQ. The germline V and J ends were trimmed by 1 base and 0 bases, with 11 bases remaining between them. This CDR3 is 16 amino acids long.